Below are 15 T cell receptor beta chains sequenced from a single sample in a study of blood T cell repertoires in COVID-19. Using immunoSEQ multiplex PCR, the repertoire was profiled, and TCRdb retains in-frame clones only, with some absent. The table has roughly 120,000 clones, around 80% seen once. The source material was peripheral blood. The origin of the receptors is a man aged 65 to 85 with acute or convalescent COVID-19.

The genes are TRBV7-3 and TRBJ2-2; weak D call: TRBD2 (5 bases). Germline CDR1 is SGHTA and CDR2 is FQGTGA. The CDR3 is 14 amino acids. Trimming shortened V by 5 bases and J by 7 bases, and 14 bases separated the two germline ends. The CDR3 sequence is CASSQLGGVGELFF. DNA for the CDR3: TGTGCCAGCAGCCAACTCGGAGGCGTCGGGGAGCTGTTTTTT.

The chain recombines TRBV4-2 with TRBJ1-4; D possibly corresponds to TRBD1 (6 bases). Deletions cut 0 bases from V and 0 bases from J, with 8 bases between. The length of the CDR3 is 16 residues. Per germline, CDR1 LGHNA and CDR2 YNFKEQ. As DNA, the CDR3 is TGTGCCAGCAGCCAAGAAGACAGGTCAACTAATGAAAAACTGTTTTTT. It translates to CASSQEDRSTNEKLFF.

The chain couples TRBV27 to TRBJ1-6, with D possibly matching TRBD1 (6 bases). The V end was cut by 6 bases, the J end by 8 bases, with 14 bases between. Germline CDR1 is MNHEY and CDR2 is SMNVEV (reference sequence). The CDR3 covers 14 residues. DNA of the CDR3: TGTGCCAGCAGGTACAGGGTAGGGGATTCACCCCTCCACTTT. Its protein is CASRYRVGDSPLHF.

V gene TRBV2 combines with J gene TRBJ2-3; D is uncertain. Germline V gene sequence: CDR1 SNHLY, CDR2 FYNNEI. Trimming took off 2 bases at V and 8 bases at J, with 11 bases between the two ends. The CDR3 spans 13 residues. The CDR3 reads CASSEIDLLTQYF. CDR3 nucleotide sequence: TGTGCCAGCAGTGAAATAGATCTTCTTACGCAGTATTTT.

The chain is built from TRBV19 and TRBJ2-2; D uncertain. CDR1 LNHDA and CDR2 SQIVND come from the germline V gene (reference sequence). This CDR3 is 16 amino acids long. Trimming took 2 bases from V and 0 from J, leaving 10 bases between them. The CDR3 coding sequence is TGTGCCAGTAGTATATCGCCAGGAACGAACACCGGGGAGCTGTTTTTT. This encodes CASSISPGTNTGELFF.

CDR3 amino acids: CASSGGREDQPQHF. The CDR3 DNA reads TGCGCCAGCTCCGGAGGGCGGGAGGATCAGCCCCAGCATTTT. V is TRBV10-2 and J is TRBJ1-5, with unresolved D. The V end was cut by 8 bases, the J end by 5 bases, with 16 bases between. Looked up from germline, CDR1 is WSHSY and CDR2 is SAAADI. CDR3 length: 14 amino acids.

The chain combines TRBV9 with TRBJ2-1; perhaps TRBD1 as D (6 bases). The CDR3 is 16 residues long. The ends were cut back, 2 bases at V and 0 bases at J, with 12 bases in the middle. Germline V gene data show CDR1 as SGDLS and CDR2 as YYNGEE. CDR3 nucleotides: TGTGCCAGCAGCGTTAGACAGGCAAGCTCCTACAATGAGCAGTTCTTC. It is translated as CASSVRQASSYNEQFF.

The chain links TRBV27 to TRBJ1-4; 7 bases fit TRBD1. The CDR3 spans 15 residues. Germline lookup yields CDR1 MNHEY and CDR2 SMNVEV (reference sequence). The V segment lost 6 bases and the J segment 4 bases; nucleotides outside the gene matches: 8. In DNA, the CDR3 is TGTGCCAGCAGGCCTACAGGGGCGTATAATGAAAAACTGTTTTTT. Amino acid sequence: CASRPTGAYNEKLFF.

In its sample, this clone was seen once. V usage is TRBV19 and J usage is TRBJ1-2, with 7 bases lining up with TRBD1. The CDR3 totals 13 residues. J was trimmed by 6 bases and V by 11 bases; bases with no gene match: 12. The germline V gene has CDR1 LNHDA and CDR2 SQIVND (reference sequence). The CDR3 bases are TGTGCCTCCATGCTAGGGGGCGAGGATGGCTACACCTTC. It translates to CASMLGGEDGYTF.

The V gene is TRBV5-6, the J gene TRBJ2-1; no firm D call. Germline V gene sequence: CDR1 SGHDT, CDR2 YYEEEE. The CDR3 covers 13 residues. The V end lost 2 bases, the J end lost 3 bases, and 6 bases lay between the germline ends. CDR3 sequence reads: CASSLRVYNEQFF. The CDR3 nucleotides are TGTGCCAGCAGCTTAAGAGTCTACAATGAGCAGTTCTTC.

The chain uses TRBV15 and TRBJ1-4, with D possibly TRBD1 on 5 matching bases. CDR1 LNHNV and CDR2 YYDKDF come from the germline V gene (reference sequence). The CDR3 extends over 14 amino acids. Trimming shortened V by 1 base and J by 4 bases, and 7 bases separated the two germline ends. The CDR3, as DNA: TGTGCCACCAGCAGAGGCGGGGGTAATGAAAAACTGTTTTTT. Amino acid sequence: CATSRGGGNEKLFF. The full variable domain, with the rest looked up from reference TRBV15 and TRBJ1-4, is DAMVIQNPRYQVTQFGKPVTLSCSQTLNHNVMYWYQQKSSQAPKLLFHYYDKDFNNEADTPDNFQSRRPNTSFCFLDIRSPGLGDTAMYLCATSRGGGNEKLFFGSGTQLSVL.

This clone was recorded a few times. This chain connects TRBV4-2 to TRBJ1-5; a possible D gene is TRBD1 (6 bases). CDR1 is LGHNA, CDR2 YNFKEQ, per germline. The germline V and J ends were trimmed by 4 bases and 1 base, with 17 bases remaining between them. CDR3 length: 17 amino acids. CDR3 nucleotides: TGTGCCAGCAGCCCGAATATTATTCAGGGGAGCAATCAGCCCCAGCATTTT. It codes for CASSPNIIQGSNQPQHF.

V is TRBV29-1 and J is TRBJ2-1; D call uncertain. Germline V gives CDR1 SQVTM, CDR2 ANQGSEA. CDR3 length: 13 amino acids. V was pared by 4 bases and J by 2 bases, with 9 bases between. In DNA, the CDR3 is TGCAGCGTTGGGCTCCTGGCCTACAATGAGCAGTTCTTC. It codes for CSVGLLAYNEQFF.

The chain carries TRBV28 and TRBJ1-6; D remains ambiguous. The CDR3 totals 13 residues. V lost 2 bases and J 11 bases, leaving 10 bases between the germline ends. CDR1 and CDR2 (germline): MDHEN, SYDVKM. The CDR3 bases are TGTGCCAGCAGTTTAGGGATCGGGACACCCCTCCACTTT. Residues: CASSLGIGTPLHF.

This clone was picked up many times. This chain links TRBV3-1 (or the pseudogene TRBV3-2) with TRBJ1-6, with a possible D match to TRBD1 (6 bases). V shed 4 bases and J shed 7 bases, with 11 bases lying between them. This CDR3 is built from 14 residues. Germline CDR1 is LGHDT and CDR2 is YNNKEL (reference sequence). For the CDR3, the DNA is TGTGCCAGCAGCCCCACAGGGCGAAATTCACCCCTCCACTTT. Translating it yields CASSPTGRNSPLHF.